Each of the 28 T cell receptor beta chains below was sequenced from the same sample in a study of high-grade serous ovarian cancer treatment subgroups. Tumor samples were obtained before definitive surgery or chemotherapy. The method was immunoSEQ multiplex PCR; TCRdb's version includes in-frame clones alone and lacks a portion of them. This sample yields approximately 7,800 clones, of which roughly 66% are seen a single time; 5% to 6.5% belongs to the top ten. Sequenced: tumor tissue. The source is a human donor with high-grade serous ovarian cancer.

V is TRBV28 and J is TRBJ1-1; D gene unclear. CDR1 and CDR2 from the germline V gene are MDHEN and SYDVKM. The V end lost 6 bases, the J end lost 0 bases, and 17 bases lay between the germline ends. The CDR3 totals 16 residues. The CDR3 is CASSRERNRMNTEAFF. The CDR3 DNA is TGTGCCAGCAGCCGAGAAAGAAACCGAATGAACACTGAAGCTTTCTTT.

The table lists this clone with a few counts. The chain uses TRBV30 and TRBJ1-5; possible D gene TRBD1, 6 bases. The CDR3 totals 13 residues. The germline gives CDR1 GTSNPN, CDR2 SVGIG (reference sequence). V lost 2 bases to trimming and J lost 6 bases, with 11 bases between them. CDR3 amino acids: CAWSTQGSQPQHF. In DNA, the CDR3 is TGTGCCTGGAGTACGCAGGGGAGTCAGCCCCAGCATTTT.

The chain recombines TRBV28 with TRBJ1-3; TRBD1 matches at 7 bases. The trim removed 7 bases at V and 0 bases at J, leaving 3 bases unmatched. This CDR3 is 14 amino acids long. Germline V gives CDR1 MDHEN, CDR2 SYDVKM. The CDR3 is CASIGQASGNTIYF. Written as DNA, the CDR3 is TGTGCCAGCATAGGACAGGCCTCTGGAAACACCATATATTTT.

As concerns this clone: One junction end disagrees with the germline gene, perhaps due to a read error. The same CDR3 arises from other DNA sequences in this sample as well. The chain uses TRBV10-1 and TRBJ2-5; D remains ambiguous. The CDR3 is made up of 15 amino acids. CDR1 is WNHNN and CDR2 is SYGVQD in the germline V gene (reference sequence). The CDR3 loop reads CASSGKCPYQETQYF. The CDR3 DNA reads as TGCGCCAGCAGTGGTAAGTGCCCGTACCAAGAGACTCAGTACTTC.

In its sample, this clone was seen a few times. The rearrangement joins TRBV5-4 to TRBJ2-5; 7 bases fit TRBD2. V shed 0 bases, J shed 5 bases, and the junction held 7 bases outside the gene matches. This CDR3 comprises 15 residues. From germline, CDR1 is SGHNT and CDR2 YYREEE (reference sequence). In DNA form, the CDR3 reads TGTGCCAGCAGCTTGGCCGGTCGCGGGAGTGAGACCCAGTACTTC. It specifies CASSLAGRGSETQYF.

In this sample, this clone is medium-sized (0.01 to 0.1%). The rearrangement uses TRBV19 and TRBJ2-7; D may be TRBD1 or TRBD2 (6 bases each). Trimming stripped 6 bases from V and 0 bases from J, with 9 bases between. CDR3 size: 13 residues. Germline lookup yields CDR1 LNHDA and CDR2 SQIVND (reference sequence). The CDR3 loop reads CASSRGHSYEQYF. CDR3 nucleotides: TGTGCCAGTAGCCGGGGGCACTCCTACGAGCAGTACTTC.

The chain employs TRBV7-2 and TRBJ2-3; D ambiguous. V was shortened by 3 bases and J by 0 bases, with 4 bases between the two germline ends. The CDR3 extends over 13 amino acids. In germline, CDR1 is SGHTA, CDR2 FQGNSA. The CDR3 DNA reads as TGTGCCAGCAGCTTCTCTAGCACAGATACGCAGTATTTT. This codes for CASSFSSTDTQYF.

The V gene is TRBV15, the J gene TRBJ1-4; D possibly corresponds to TRBD1 (5 bases). This CDR3 is 16 amino acids long. The germline gives CDR1 LNHNV, CDR2 YYDKDF (reference sequence). V was pared by 0 bases and J by 5 bases, with 13 bases between. The CDR3, as DNA: TGTGCCACCAGCAGAGACAGGGAGGGGAGAAATGAAAAACTGTTTTTT. Its protein is CATSRDREGRNEKLFF.

This rearrangement joins TRBV5-6 to TRBJ2-7; 11 nucleotides match TRBD2. Germline assignment: CDR1 SGHDT and CDR2 YYEEEE. The V segment lost 2 bases and the J segment 6 bases; nucleotides outside the gene matches: 4. The CDR3 covers 14 residues. CDR3 region: CASSLLGTSGEQYF. CDR3 bases: TGTGCCAGCAGCTTACTAGGGACTAGCGGCGAGCAGTACTTC.

The J gene is TRBJ2-3, the V gene TRBV28; 7 bases map to TRBD1. This CDR3 is 14 amino acids long. Per germline, CDR1 MDHEN and CDR2 SYDVKM. J was trimmed by 4 bases and V by 2 bases; bases with no gene match: 3. The CDR3 DNA is TGTGCCAGCAGTTTAGACAGGGTGCCAGATACGCAGTATTTT. Its translation: CASSLDRVPDTQYF.

This chain connects TRBV21-1 to TRBJ2-5. TRBV21-1 is described as a pseudogene. The CDR3 is 14 amino acids. CDR3 region: CARPLGTSNSTQYF. The CDR3 coding sequence is TGTGCCCGACCCCTTGGGACGAGTAATTCGACCCAGTACTTC.

This rearrangement joins TRBV5-8 to TRBJ1-1; D is ambiguous. The ends were cut back, 4 bases at V and 2 bases at J, with 15 bases in the middle. This CDR3 is 15 amino acids long. Germline V CDR1 and CDR2: SGHTS, YDEGEE. The CDR3: CASSPWENLNTEAFF. The DNA of the CDR3 is TGTGCCAGCAGCCCCTGGGAGAATCTAAACACTGAAGCTTTCTTT. The full variable domain, its missing parts supplied by reference TRBV5-8 and TRBJ1-1, is EAGVTQSPTHLIKTRGQQATLRCSPISGHTSVYWYQQALGLGLQFLLWYDEGEERNRGNFPPRFSGRQFPNYSSELNVNALELEDSALYLCASSPWENLNTEAFFGQGTRLTVV.

This clone is deemed medium-sized. This chain uses TRBV19 with TRBJ2-1; D remains ambiguous. The germline V gene has CDR1 LNHDA and CDR2 SQIVND (reference sequence). The CDR3 is made up of 14 amino acids. Between the trimmed V and J ends, which lost 6 bases and 7 bases, there was a span of 16 bases. CDR3 coding DNA: TGTGCCAGTAGACCGATTGCCCGAGGTAATGAGCAGTTCTTC. Protein: CASRPIARGNEQFF.

In its sample, this clone was seen a few times. The chain uses TRBV9 and TRBJ1-2; tentative D call: TRBD1 (5 bases). Germline V gene sequence: CDR1 SGDLS, CDR2 YYNGEE. The CDR3 loop spans 15 amino acids. The V gene lost 0 bases and the J gene lost 4 bases, with 13 bases spanning the gap. CDR3: CASSVEDRGTYGYTF. The CDR3 bases are TGTGCCAGCAGCGTAGAGGATCGGGGGACCTATGGCTACACCTTC.

The rearrangement links TRBV5-1 to TRBJ2-3; tentative D call: TRBD1 (5 bases). This CDR3 region has 14 residues. V gave up 1 base and J gave up 4 bases, with 10 bases separating them. CDR1 and CDR2 from the germline V gene are SGHRS and YFSETQ. This CDR3 reads CASSLSVGADTQYF. The CDR3 DNA follows: TGCGCCAGCAGCTTGTCGGTAGGGGCAGATACGCAGTATTTT.

The chain combines TRBV7-6 with TRBJ2-5; no reliable D call. V was shortened by 0 bases and J by 5 bases, with 7 bases between the two germline ends. This CDR3 is built from 13 residues. Germline V lookup: CDR1 SGHVS, CDR2 FNYEAQ. CDR3 protein: CASSLARTETQYF. The CDR3 nucleotides are TGTGCCAGCAGCTTAGCCAGGACGGAGACCCAGTACTTC.

The chain couples TRBV6-6 to TRBJ1-5; D is uncertain. The ends were cut back, 6 bases at V and 0 bases at J, with 12 bases in the middle. The CDR3 has 15 residues. Germline CDR1 and CDR2: MNHNY and SVGAGI (reference sequence). The CDR3 coding sequence is TGTGCCAGCAGGTCCCAGGACCTTAGCAATCAGCCCCAGCATTTT. Its protein product is CASRSQDLSNQPQHF.

The chain carries TRBV28 and TRBJ2-7; D could derive from TRBD1 or TRBD2 (5 bases each). Germline CDR1 reads MDHEN; CDR2 reads SYDVKM. The CDR3 has 12 residues. The ends were cut back, 8 bases at V and 5 bases at J, with 13 bases in the middle. The CDR3 DNA is TGTGCCAGCTCAGGGAGTTCAGACGAGCAGTACTTC. The encoded protein is CASSGSSDEQYF.

This clone was seen a few times. The chain couples TRBV10-1 to TRBJ1-3; the D is unclear. Trimming removed 4 bases at V and 0 bases at J, with 7 bases between. The germline gives CDR1 WNHNN, CDR2 SYGVQD (reference sequence). This CDR3 spans 14 amino acids. CDR3 region: CASSVWVSGNTIYF. CDR3 DNA: TGCGCCAGCAGTGTTTGGGTCTCTGGAAACACCATATATTTT.

The DNA of the CDR3 is TGTGCCAGCAGTTTCGGACAGGGGGCACTCGAGCAGTACTTC. Translation: CASSFGQGALEQYF. The chain links TRBV28 to TRBJ2-7, with 11 bases matching TRBD1. The junction had 4 bases not matched to a gene; V was cut back by 3 bases and J by 6 bases. This CDR3 contains 14 residues. CDR1 and CDR2 from the germline V gene are MDHEN and SYDVKM. Drawing the rest from reference TRBV28 and TRBJ2-7, the complete variable domain is DVKVTQSSRYLVKRTGEKVFLECVQDMDHENMFWYRQDPGLGLRLIYFSYDVKMKEKGDIPEGYSVSREKKERFSLILESASTNQTSMYLCASSFGQGALEQYFGPGTRLTVT.

The chain uses TRBV6-5 and TRBJ2-7, with 9 nucleotides matching TRBD2. The CDR3 loop spans 15 amino acids. V lost 2 bases and J lost 5; bases outside the gene matches: 7. The V gene's germline CDR1 is MNHEY and CDR2 SVGAGI. DNA of the CDR3: TGTGCCAGCAGTTACGGGGCGGGAGGGCGGCACGAGCAGTACTTC. It translates to CASSYGAGGRHEQYF.

This clone is medium-sized (0.01 to 0.1%). This chain uses TRBV7-9 with TRBJ1-2, with 8 bases matching TRBD1. CDR3 length equals 11 residues. Germline V lookup: CDR1 SEHNR, CDR2 FQNEAQ (reference sequence). V shed 11 bases and J 8 bases; nucleotides not matched to a gene: 7. This CDR3 is CAYGQGGGYTF. CDR3 coding DNA: TGTGCCTACGGACAGGGCGGGGGCTACACCTTC.

This clone has only a few counts. V gene TRBV5-1 combines with J gene TRBJ2-5; D ambiguous. CDR1 and CDR2 from the germline V gene are SGHRS and YFSETQ. The CDR3 sequence is 11 residues long. Trimming cost V 0 bases and J 3 bases, with 0 bases left between them. Written as DNA, the CDR3 is TGCGCCAGCAGCTTGGAAGAGACCCAGTACTTC. It is translated as CASSLEETQYF.

The CDR3 here is CASSLVGNSNQPQHF. CDR3 bases: TGTGCCAGCAGCTTAGTCGGGAATAGCAATCAGCCCCAGCATTTT. The chain joins TRBV7-2 to TRBJ1-5; no clear D. The CDR3 is made up of 15 amino acids. Germline-derived CDR1 and CDR2 are SGHTA and FQGNSA. V was cut by 1 base and J by 0 bases, with 7 bases left in between.

The rearrangement uses TRBV29-1 and TRBJ2-2; perhaps TRBD1 as D (6 bases). CDR3 size: 15 residues. Per the germline V gene, CDR1 is SQVTM and CDR2 is ANQGSEA. Trimming took 0 bases from V and 4 from J, leaving 12 bases between them. CDR3 nucleotides: TGCAGCGTTGAAGATGACAGGTTGCCCACCGGGGAGCTGTTTTTT. Translation: CSVEDDRLPTGELFF.

Note on this clone: Other nucleotide sequences in the sample specify the same CDR3. The rearrangement joins TRBV28 to TRBJ2-5, with D perhaps TRBD2 (5 bases). Trimming left V 5 bases short and J 7 bases short, with 5 bases between. The germline CDR1 and CDR2 sequences are MDHEN and SYDVKM. CDR3 length: 10 amino acids. CDR3 residues: CASSGRTQYF. In DNA, the CDR3 is TGTGCCAGCAGTGGGAGGACCCAGTACTTC.

The rearrangement links TRBV7-9 to TRBJ1-1; D perhaps matches TRBD1 (6 bases). CDR3 length equals 13 residues. Per the germline V gene, CDR1 is SEHNR and CDR2 is FQNEAQ (reference sequence). The V end lost 5 bases, the J end lost 2 bases, and 9 bases lay between the germline ends. For the CDR3, the DNA is TGTGCCAGCAGCCGGGGGCTCAACACTGAAGCTTTCTTT. It translates to CASSRGLNTEAFF. Combining the CDR3 with reference TRBV7-9 and TRBJ1-1 gives the whole variable domain DTGVSQNPRHKITKRGQNVTFRCDPISEHNRLYWYRQTLGQGPEFLTYFQNEAQLEKSRLLSDRFSAERPKGSFSTLEIQRTEQGDSAMYLCASSRGLNTEAFFGQGTRLTVV.

CDR3 nucleotides: TGTGCCTGGAGTGTATTATCCGGGCACAATGAGCAGTTCTTC. This translates into CAWSVLSGHNEQFF. The chain uses TRBV30 and TRBJ2-1; D unresolved. The CDR3 runs 14 residues. Germline assignment: CDR1 GTSNPN and CDR2 SVGIG (reference sequence). Trimming removed 0 bases from V and 5 bases from J, with 11 bases in between. The whole variable domain, filled in from reference TRBV30 and TRBJ2-1, reads SQTIHQWPATLVQPVGSPLSLECTVEGTSNPNLYWYRQAAGRGLQLLFYSVGIGQISSEVPQNLSASRPQDRQFILSSKKLLLSDSGFYLCAWSVLSGHNEQFFGPGTRLTVL.